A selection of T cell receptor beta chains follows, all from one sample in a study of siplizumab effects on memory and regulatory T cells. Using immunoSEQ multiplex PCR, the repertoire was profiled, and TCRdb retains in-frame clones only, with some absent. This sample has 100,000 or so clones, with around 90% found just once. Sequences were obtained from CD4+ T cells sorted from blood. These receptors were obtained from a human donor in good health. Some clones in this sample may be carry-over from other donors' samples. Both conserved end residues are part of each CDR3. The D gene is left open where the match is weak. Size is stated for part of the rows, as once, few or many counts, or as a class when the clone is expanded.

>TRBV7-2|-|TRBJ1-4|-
TGTGCCAGCAGCCCAATACCGAATGAAAAACTGTTTTTT
CASSPIPNEKLFF
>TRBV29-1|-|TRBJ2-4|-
TGCAGGGGGGGAACAGACGAGGACCTAGCCAAAAACATTCAGTACTTC
CRGGTDEDLAKNIQYF
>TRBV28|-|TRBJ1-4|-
TGTGCCAGCAGTTTCCACGGAGGGTCTAATGAAAAACTGTTTTTT
CASSFHGGSNEKLFF
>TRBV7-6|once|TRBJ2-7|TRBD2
TGTGCCAGCACCTCCTTTAGCGGGAGTGGTATCTACGAGCAGTACTTC
CASTSFSGSGIYEQYF
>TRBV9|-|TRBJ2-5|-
TGTGCCAGCAGCGAGAGGGGGGTGGGAGCGGAGACCCAGTACTTC
CASSERGVGAETQYF
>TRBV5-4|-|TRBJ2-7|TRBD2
TGTGCCAGCAGCTTGGCCCTAGCGGGAGCCGAGCAGTACTTC
CASSLALAGAEQYF
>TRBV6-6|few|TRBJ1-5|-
TGTGCCAGCAGCCAAAGGTTCCGGGCGAATCAGCCCCAGCATTTT
CASSQRFRANQPQHF
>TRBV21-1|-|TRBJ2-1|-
TGTGCCAGCAGCAGATTAACAGGGGGCAATGAGCAGTTCTTC
CASSRLTGGNEQFF
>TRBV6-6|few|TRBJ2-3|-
TGTGCCAGCAGTTACATGACAGATACGCAGTATTTT
CASSYMTDTQYF
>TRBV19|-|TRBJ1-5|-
TGTGCCAGTAGTATAGAACAGTTGCCGCCCCAGCATTTT
CASSIEQLPPQHF
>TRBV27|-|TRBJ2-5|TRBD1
TGTGCCAGCAATAAACAGGGGACGAGCCAAGAGACCCAGTACTTC
CASNKQGTSQETQYF
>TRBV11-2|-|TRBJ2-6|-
TGTGCCAGCAGCGCCTTCCCTCAGGGCTCTGGGGCCAACGTCCTGACTTTC
CASSAFPQGSGANVLTF
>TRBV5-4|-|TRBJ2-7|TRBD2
TGTGCCAGCAGCTCCTCACTAGCGGGAGTCCTCACGGGGGAGCAGTACTTC
CASSSSLAGVLTGEQYF
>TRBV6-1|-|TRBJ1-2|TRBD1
TGTGCCAGCAGAGGGGGGACAGGGGTTTATGGCTACACCTTC
CASRGGTGVYGYTF
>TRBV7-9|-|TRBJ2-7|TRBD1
TGTGCCAGCAGCTCTACCGGGACAGTTGCTTGGGAGCAGTACTTC
CASSSTGTVAWEQYF
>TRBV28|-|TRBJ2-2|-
TGTGCCAGCAGTTTATTCGGGGACACCGGGGAGCTGTTTTTT
CASSLFGDTGELFF